One and the same sample provided the 23 T cell receptor beta chains below, sequenced in a study of T cell responses to AZD1222 COVID-19 vaccine. Clones were read by immunoSEQ multiplex PCR, and TCRdb kept only the in-frame ones, dropping some. The data contain around 120,000 clones, approximately 85% of them seen just once; the ten biggest clones take up over 5.5%. The sequenced sample was peripheral blood, obtained on day 0 of AZD1222 vaccination. The receptors originated from an adult in good health.

The chain couples TRBV4-2 to TRBJ1-2, with D uncertain. The CDR3 loop spans 16 amino acids. The germline V and J ends were trimmed by 1 base and 1 base, with 13 bases remaining between them. Per the germline V gene, CDR1 is LGHNA and CDR2 is YNFKEQ. For the CDR3, the DNA is TGTGCCAGCAGCCAAGTGGGGTCAGAACGTAACTATGGCTACACCTTC. This translates into CASSQVGSERNYGYTF.

The chain links TRBV6-5 to TRBJ1-2; D perhaps matches TRBD1 (5 bases). The CDR3 has 15 residues. Germline V gene lookup returns CDR1 MNHEY and CDR2 SVGAGI. Deletions cut 7 bases from V and 7 bases from J, with 22 bases between. The CDR3 spells CASTKTGTGHGGYTF. CDR3 bases: TGTGCCAGCACCAAAACCGGGACGGGGCACGGTGGCTACACCTTC.

The rearrangement links TRBV3-1 (or the pseudogene TRBV3-2) to TRBJ2-4, with D maybe TRBD2 (6 bases). CDR1 and CDR2 (germline): LGHDT, YNNKEL (reference sequence). Trimming removed 4 bases from V and 0 bases from J, with 13 bases in between. The CDR3 is made up of 16 amino acids. The CDR3, as DNA: TGTGCCAGCAGCCCTGAAATGCGGGGAGCCAAAAACATTCAGTACTTC. The encoded protein is CASSPEMRGAKNIQYF.

J is TRBJ1-1 and V is TRBV18; D is ambiguous. The germline gives CDR1 KGHSH, CDR2 LQKENI. Trimming stripped 6 bases from V and 3 bases from J, with 14 bases between. The CDR3 is 14 residues long. The CDR3 spells CASSLRGLYTEAFF. In nucleotides, the CDR3 is TGTGCCAGCTCCCTCCGGGGATTGTACACTGAAGCTTTCTTT.

The chain has TRBV20-1 and TRBJ2-7; D call uncertain. Germline assignment: CDR1 DFQATT and CDR2 SNEGSKA (reference sequence). Deletions cut 3 bases from V and 0 bases from J, with 15 bases between. This CDR3 has 15 residues. The CDR3 is CSASSGRVSSYEQYF. Here the CDR3 DNA reads TGCAGTGCTAGTTCGGGTAGGGTAAGCTCCTACGAGCAGTACTTC.

This clone has more than one count but fewer than ten. The V and J genes are TRBV10-3 and TRBJ1-1; D not resolved. The CDR3 has 12 residues. V was cut by 2 bases and J by 7 bases, with 8 bases left in between. The germline gives CDR1 ENHRY, CDR2 SYGVKD. The CDR3 is CAISEGRDEAFF. The CDR3 DNA reads as TGTGCCATCAGTGAGGGACGGGATGAAGCTTTCTTT.

This chain uses TRBV19 with TRBJ1-5; no definite D call. V lost 3 bases and J lost 4, with 7 bases in between. The CDR3 loop spans 13 amino acids. Looked up from germline, CDR1 is LNHDA and CDR2 is SQIVND (reference sequence). CDR3 coding DNA: TGTGCCAGTAGTATTCTGCGGAATCAGCCCCAGCATTTT. Translating it yields CASSILRNQPQHF.

J is TRBJ1-1 and V is TRBV18, with D hard to call. Germline loops: CDR1 KGHSH, CDR2 LQKENI. V was cut by 3 bases and J by 8 bases, with 10 bases left in between. The CDR3 loop spans 12 amino acids. The CDR3 region has the DNA TGTGCCAGCTCACCTGGGGTCCCCGAAGCTTTCTTT. Encoded protein: CASSPGVPEAFF.

This clone has just one count. The chain employs TRBV5-4 and TRBJ2-7; TRBD1 aligns across 7 bases. Germline V gives CDR1 SGHNT, CDR2 YYREEE (reference sequence). The CDR3 consists of 14 residues. The V gene end was trimmed by 4 bases and the J gene end by 5 bases; junction bases not matched to a gene: 9. The CDR3 DNA follows: TGTGCCAGCAGCCGACCGACAGGGTCGAACGAGCAGTACTTC. This translates into CASSRPTGSNEQYF.

J is TRBJ1-3 and V is TRBV10-3; D uncertain. There are 15 residues in the CDR3. Germline CDR1 ENHRY, CDR2 SYGVKD. Deletions cut 5 bases from V and 4 bases from J, with 15 bases between. Written as DNA, the CDR3 is TGTGCCATCAGTCCCCGACGGACGGAAGGAAACACCATATATTTT. This sequence encodes CAISPRRTEGNTIYF.

CDR3 nucleotide sequence: TGTGCCAGCAGCTCCACGGCCGCTAATTCACCCCTCCACTTT. Translation: CASSSTAANSPLHF. V usage is TRBV16 and J usage is TRBJ1-6; D not resolved. Per germline, CDR1 KGHSY and CDR2 FQNENV. The CDR3 runs to 14 residues. V lost 5 bases, J lost 6 bases, and 11 bases lay in between.

The V and J genes are TRBV6-5 and TRBJ2-7; unclear D gene. Trimming removed 6 bases from V and 3 bases from J, with 15 bases in between. This CDR3 spans 14 amino acids. CDR1 and CDR2 from the germline V gene are MNHEY and SVGAGI. This CDR3 reads CASSSSLGNYEQYF. CDR3 nucleotides: TGTGCCAGCAGCAGCTCGCTAGGGAACTACGAGCAGTACTTC.

The chain recombines TRBV7-3 with TRBJ2-3; TRBD2 is a possible D gene (7 bases). This CDR3 spans 15 amino acids. The V gene lost 5 bases and the J gene lost 4 bases, with 16 bases spanning the gap. Germline V gene data show CDR1 as SGHTA and CDR2 as FQGTGA. In nucleotides, the CDR3 is TGTGCCAGCAGCCCCGGTGGGGGGGCCGCAGATACGCAGTATTTT. Amino acids: CASSPGGGAADTQYF.

The V gene is TRBV6-2 or TRBV6-3, the J gene TRBJ2-3, with TRBD1 as a possible D gene (8 bases). The CDR3 length is 16 residues. Germline lookup yields CDR1 MNHEY and CDR2 SVGEGT. V was clipped by 6 bases and J by 2 bases, with 18 bases between them. The CDR3: CASSTRGDRYTDTQYF. The DNA for the CDR3 is TGTGCCAGCAGCACCCGGGGGGACAGGTACACAGATACGCAGTATTTT.

V and J are TRBV5-1 and TRBJ2-7, with D perhaps TRBD1 (6 bases). Germline V gene data show CDR1 as SGHRS and CDR2 as YFSETQ. The CDR3 loop spans 14 amino acids. The V gene lost 2 bases and the J gene lost 0 bases, with 9 bases spanning the gap. The CDR3 protein is CASSFPDSSYEQYF. CDR3 sequence (DNA): TGCGCCAGCAGCTTTCCGGACAGCTCCTACGAGCAGTACTTC.

This chain connects TRBV6-2 or TRBV6-3 to TRBJ1-3; D might be TRBD1 (6 bases). The CDR3 runs to 14 residues. The germline V and J ends were trimmed by 4 bases and 3 bases, with 10 bases remaining between them. Germline CDR1 reads MNHEY; CDR2 reads SVGEGT. The CDR3 nucleotides are TGTGCCAGCAGTTCCCACAGGGATGGAAACACCATATATTTT. As protein: CASSSHRDGNTIYF.

The table lists this clone with a count of one. J is TRBJ1-1 and V is TRBV19; weak D call: TRBD1 (5 bases). The CDR3 contains 13 residues. The V gene's germline CDR1 is LNHDA and CDR2 SQIVND (reference sequence). Deletions cut 3 bases from V and 4 bases from J, with 9 bases between. Here the CDR3 DNA reads TGTGCCAGTAGTATGGGGGGGGTCACTGAAGCTTTCTTT. Translation: CASSMGGVTEAFF.

The chain couples TRBV6-6 to TRBJ1-1; a possible D gene is TRBD1 (5 bases). CDR1 MNHNY and CDR2 SVGAGI come from the germline V gene (reference sequence). CDR3 size: 13 residues. The V end was cut by 6 bases, the J end by 4 bases, with 12 bases between. The CDR3 bases are TGTGCCAGCAGCCCCCCCGGGGGCACTGAAGCTTTCTTT. Its protein is CASSPPGGTEAFF.

The chain combines TRBV12-5 with TRBJ2-3, with TRBD2 matching 7 bases. V dropped 4 bases and J dropped 6; count of bases not matched to a gene: 1. CDR1 is LGHNT, CDR2 FRNRAP, per germline. The CDR3 contains 12 residues. CDR3 sequence (DNA): TGTGCTAGTGGTTCCGGGGGGGATACGCAGTATTTT. Translation gives CASGSGGDTQYF.

The chain combines TRBV7-2 with TRBJ2-7; TRBD1 aligns across 8 bases. The germline V gene encodes CDR1 SGHTA and CDR2 FQGNSA. V was clipped by 5 bases and J by 2 bases; unmatched bases: 11. CDR3 length equals 16 residues. CDR3 nucleotides: TGTGCCAGCAGCCCACGGGGCGGACAGGGAACCTACGAGCAGTACTTC. Its protein product is CASSPRGGQGTYEQYF. The variable domain in full, with the rest retrieved from reference TRBV7-2 and TRBJ2-7, is GAGVSQSPSNKVTEKGKDVELRCDPISGHTALYWYRQSLGQGLEFLIYFQGNSAPDKSGLPSDRFSAERTGGSVSTLTIQRTQQEDSAVYLCASSPRGGQGTYEQYFGPGTRLTVT.

This chain uses TRBV7-2 with TRBJ1-1, with TRBD1 matching 7 bases. The germline gives CDR1 SGHTA, CDR2 FQGNSA. Trimming removed 4 bases from V and 7 bases from J; junction bases left unmatched: 3. CDR3 length equals 12 residues. Written as DNA, the CDR3 is TGTGCCAGCAGCTCGACAGGGTTTGAAGCTTTCTTT. It codes for CASSSTGFEAFF.

The rearrangement links TRBV29-1 to TRBJ2-7, with TRBD1 as a possible D gene (5 bases). CDR3 length equals 11 residues. Between the trimmed V and J ends, which lost 0 bases and 12 bases, there was a span of 12 bases. The germline CDR1 and CDR2 sequences are SQVTM and ANQGSEA. CDR3 protein: CSVEDSGHPYF. In DNA form, the CDR3 reads TGCAGCGTTGAAGATTCAGGGCATCCGTACTTC.

The chain carries TRBV19 and TRBJ1-5; D is unclear. Per germline, CDR1 LNHDA and CDR2 SQIVND (reference sequence). V was cut by 7 bases and J by 6 bases, with 16 bases left in between. The CDR3 spans 14 residues. The CDR3 sequence is CASTRVGGSQPQHF. For the CDR3, the DNA is TGTGCCAGTACCCGGGTAGGAGGTAGTCAGCCCCAGCATTTT.